A single sample gave rise to the 26 T cell receptor beta chains below, sequenced in a study of T-cell reconstitution after alpha-beta-depleted transplantation in children. Using unique molecular identifiers, the investigators prepared the TCRbeta library. TCRdb redid the calling of the PCR reads with MiXCR, one entry per CDR3 protein. The data show about 110,000 distinct CDR3 sequences, approximately 6.6% seen once. Here the sequenced sample was PBMCs, mostly from graft donor cells, taken 360 days after TCRalphabeta/CD19-depleted stem cell transplant. These TCRs come from a male patient aged 2 to 10 who had a stem cell transplant for acute lymphoblastic leukemia, so the T cells may come from the graft donor.

This clonotype has just a few counts. The rearrangement uses TRBV20-1 and TRBJ1-6; 10 nucleotides match TRBD1. After removal of 2 bases from V and 8 bases from J, the junction contained 9 bases not matched to a gene. The CDR3 loop spans 16 amino acids. In germline, CDR1 is DFQATT, CDR2 SNEGSKA (reference sequence). The CDR3 protein is CSARPGQGHFDSPLHF. In nucleotides, the CDR3 is TGCAGTGCTAGACCGGGACAGGGGCACTTCGATTCACCCCTCCACTTT.

This clonotype was seen at least ten times. The J gene is TRBJ2-4, the V gene TRBV20-1; tentative D call: TRBD1 (5 bases). Germline CDR1 DFQATT, CDR2 SNEGSKA (reference sequence). The CDR3 consists of 15 residues. The germline V and J ends were trimmed by 5 bases and 0 bases, with 14 bases remaining between them. CDR3 nucleotide sequence: TGCAGTGCTCAAGGGAAAAGGGGAGCCAAAAACATTCAGTACTTC. It codes for CSAQGKRGAKNIQYF.

The chain employs TRBV10-3 and TRBJ2-1, with D perhaps being TRBD1 or TRBD2 (5 bases each). The V end was cut by 6 bases, the J end by 2 bases, with 14 bases between. Per the germline V gene, CDR1 is ENHRY and CDR2 is SYGVKD. This CDR3 spans 15 amino acids. The DNA for the CDR3 is TGTGCCATCAGGGGGGAGCTCCAGCCCTACAATGAGCAGTTCTTC. It specifies CAIRGELQPYNEQFF.

This clonotype was counted many times. The chain joins TRBV12-3 or TRBV12-4 to TRBJ2-1; weak D call: TRBD2 (5 bases). V was shortened by 7 bases and J by 3 bases, with 10 bases between the two germline ends. The CDR3 consists of 13 residues. CDR3 in DNA: TGTGCCAGCACCTGGACTGTCTACAATGAGCAGTTCTTC. Its translation: CASTWTVYNEQFF.

This clonotype was counted many times. The V gene is TRBV28, the J gene TRBJ2-3; D remains ambiguous. The germline V and J ends were trimmed by 5 bases and 3 bases, with 12 bases remaining between them. This CDR3 is 14 amino acids long. In germline, CDR1 is MDHEN, CDR2 SYDVKM. The CDR3 DNA sequence: TGTGCCAGCAGTCCCCCGGGCTGGACAGATACGCAGTATTTT. Translated, it gives CASSPPGWTDTQYF. The full variable domain, completed using reference TRBV28 and TRBJ2-3, is DVKVTQSSRYLVKRTGEKVFLECVQDMDHENMFWYRQDPGLGLRLIYFSYDVKMKEKGDIPEGYSVSREKKERFSLILESASTNQTSMYLCASSPPGWTDTQYFGPGTRLTVL.

This clonotype was counted at least ten times. This chain joins TRBV5-6 and TRBJ1-1, with D possibly matching TRBD1 (5 bases). The CDR3 length is 14 residues. Trimming cost V 2 bases and J 4 bases, with 12 bases left between them. Germline loops: CDR1 SGHDT, CDR2 YYEEEE. The CDR3 here is CASSFSTRGTEAFF. The CDR3 bases are TGTGCCAGCAGCTTCTCAACGAGGGGCACTGAAGCTTTCTTT.

This rearrangement joins TRBV9 to TRBJ2-5; possibly TRBD2 for D (7 bases). The CDR3 is 16 residues long. CDR1 is SGDLS, CDR2 YYNGEE, per germline. V lost 0 bases and J lost 2, with 14 bases in between. DNA of the CDR3: TGTGCCAGCAGCGTAGGAGGGGGGGGGCCTCAAGAGACCCAGTACTTC. Protein product: CASSVGGGGPQETQYF.

At least ten counts were recorded for this clonotype. This chain joins TRBV10-3 and TRBJ2-3, with 9 bases lining up with TRBD1. Germline CDR1 and CDR2: ENHRY and SYGVKD. The CDR3 covers 14 residues. The V gene end was trimmed by 4 bases and the J gene end by 8 bases; junction bases not matched to a gene: 7. The chain's CDR3 is CAISVQQGARTQYF. The CDR3, as DNA: TGTGCCATCAGTGTGCAACAGGGGGCGCGTACGCAGTATTTT.

This chain uses TRBV7-6 with TRBJ2-3; D gene uncertain. This CDR3 region has 13 residues. CDR1 is SGHVS and CDR2 is FNYEAQ in the germline V gene. V shed 5 bases and J shed 4 bases, with 10 bases lying between them. CDR3 residues: CASSHLRSDTQYF. CDR3 bases: TGTGCCAGCAGCCACCTACGATCAGATACGCAGTATTTT.

This clonotype showed up many times. The chain uses TRBV29-1 and TRBJ2-5; D perhaps matches TRBD1 (6 bases). Per germline, CDR1 SQVTM and CDR2 ANQGSEA. The CDR3 has 12 residues. Trimming cost V 5 bases and J 5 bases, with 12 bases left between them. CDR3 coding DNA: TGCAGCGTTCCCCAAACAGGGGAGACCCAGTACTTC. It codes for CSVPQTGETQYF.

V usage is TRBV6-7 and J usage is TRBJ2-4; D is unresolved. TRBV6-7 is an open reading frame, and its role is uncertain. This CDR3 has 14 amino acids. V lost 2 bases and J 6 bases, leaving 11 bases between the germline ends. CDR3 DNA sequence: TGTGCCAGCAGTTACCCGAAGGGCAGAAACATTCAGTACTTC. It codes for CASSYPKGRNIQYF.

This clonotype was detected ten times or more. The V gene is TRBV24-1, the J gene TRBJ2-2; D unclear. Germline values: CDR1 KGHDR, CDR2 SFDVKD. The length of the CDR3 is 14 residues. With 2 bases removed from V and 1 base from J, the gap between germline ends came to 4 bases. The CDR3 DNA reads as TGTGCCACCAGTGATTATGTGAACACCGGGGAGCTGTTTTTT. Translation: CATSDYVNTGELFF.

This clonotype appeared many times. The chain has TRBV27 and TRBJ2-5; D may be TRBD2 (5 bases). The CDR3 spans 16 residues. Germline values: CDR1 MNHEY, CDR2 SMNVEV (reference sequence). Deletions cut 4 bases from V and 2 bases from J, with 17 bases between. CDR3 residues: CASSSPSGYLQETQYF. CDR3 bases: TGTGCCAGCAGTTCCCCCTCGGGGTACCTTCAAGAGACCCAGTACTTC.

This clonotype was seen repeatedly, ten times or more. The V gene is TRBV6-5, the J gene TRBJ2-3; TRBD2 agrees at 13 bases. Germline-derived CDR1 and CDR2 are MNHEY and SVGAGI. With 2 bases clipped from V and 0 bases from J, the junction kept 5 bases outside the gene matches. The CDR3 sequence is 18 residues long. The CDR3 nucleotides are TGTGCCAGCAGTTACACCCCGGGACTAGCGGGGAGCACAGATACGCAGTATTTT. Protein sequence: CASSYTPGLAGSTDTQYF.

This clonotype was recorded at least ten times. V gene TRBV12-3 or TRBV12-4 combines with J gene TRBJ1-4; D perhaps matches TRBD1 (5 bases). The CDR3 is 12 amino acids. The V end was cut by 5 bases, the J end by 8 bases, with 9 bases between. The CDR3 region is CASSGGKEKLFF. Here the CDR3 DNA reads TGTGCCAGCAGTGGGGGGAAAGAAAAACTGTTTTTT.

The sample holds many counts of this clonotype. The chain joins TRBV2 to TRBJ2-7; 7 bases match TRBD1. The CDR3 covers 12 residues. Germline assignment: CDR1 SNHLY and CDR2 FYNNEI. Trimming at V came to 8 bases and at J to 4 bases, leaving 5 bases not matched to a gene. The chain's CDR3 is CASWGQLYEQYF. The CDR3 nucleotides read TGTGCCAGCTGGGGACAGCTTTACGAGCAGTACTTC. The full variable domain, its missing parts supplied by reference TRBV2 and TRBJ2-7, is EPEVTQTPSHQVTQMGQEVILRCVPISNHLYFYWYRQILGQKVEFLVSFYNNEISEKSEIFDDQFSVERPDGSNFTLKIRSTKLEDSAMYFCASWGQLYEQYFGPGTRLTVT.

This clonotype was counted at least ten times. The chain combines TRBV20-1 with TRBJ2-7; 12 positions match TRBD2. The CDR3 sequence is 17 residues long. Germline V gives CDR1 DFQATT, CDR2 SNEGSKA (reference sequence). Trimming at V came to 6 bases and at J to 2 bases, leaving 14 bases not matched to a gene. The CDR3 spells CSAPRLAGVALPYEQYF. The DNA for the CDR3 is TGCAGTGCCCCTCGACTAGCGGGAGTAGCCCTCCCCTACGAGCAGTACTTC.

This rearrangement joins TRBV27 to TRBJ2-4, with D perhaps given as TRBD1 or TRBD2 (6 bases each). The length of the CDR3 is 17 residues. The V end was cut by 5 bases, the J end by 4 bases, with 21 bases between. Germline V gene sequence: CDR1 MNHEY, CDR2 SMNVEV (reference sequence). As DNA, the CDR3 is TGTGCCAGCAGTGCCCTACAGGGCGGGGTAGGGAAAAACATTCAGTACTTC. This codes for CASSALQGGVGKNIQYF.

There are a few counts of this clonotype. V usage is TRBV5-1 and J usage is TRBJ2-5; D possibly corresponds to TRBD1 (6 bases). Germline V gives CDR1 SGHRS, CDR2 YFSETQ. With 0 bases removed from V and 2 bases from J, the gap between germline ends came to 11 bases. This CDR3 comprises 15 residues. In DNA, the CDR3 is TGCGCCAGCAGCTTGGTCGAGGGGGTACAAGAGACCCAGTACTTC. As protein: CASSLVEGVQETQYF.

This clonotype was recorded at least ten times. CDR3 sequence (DNA): TGTGCCAGCAGCCAGGGGACTCTCTCCTACGAGCAGTACTTC. Its translation: CASSQGTLSYEQYF. This chain links TRBV4-2 with TRBJ2-7; a weak D match, TRBD2 (6 bases). Trimming pared 3 bases from V and 0 bases from J, leaving 9 bases between. Germline V gene data show CDR1 as LGHNA and CDR2 as YNFKEQ. CDR3 length: 14 amino acids.

This clonotype was picked up many times. The chain links TRBV5-1 to TRBJ1-6, with D unclear. Trimming took 0 bases from V and 0 from J, leaving 7 bases between them. The V gene's germline CDR1 is SGHRS and CDR2 YFSETQ. There are 16 residues in the CDR3. The CDR3 DNA reads as TGCGCCAGCAGCTTGGAGATGAGCTCCTATAATTCACCCCTCCACTTT. This encodes CASSLEMSSYNSPLHF.

Of note for this clonotype: A much larger clone differs by one base, so this may be a read error. The chain uses TRBV20-1 and TRBJ2-2; the D gene is possibly TRBD2 (6 bases). The CDR3 covers 16 residues. Per germline, CDR1 DFQATT and CDR2 SNEGSKA (reference sequence). In DNA form, the CDR3 reads TGCTGTGCTAGAGATTTCCCGGGGGTGAACACCGGGGAGCTGTTTTTT. Its protein product is CCARDFPGVNTGELFF.

This clonotype showed up many times. This sequence joins TRBV11-2 and TRBJ2-4; no clear D. V was clipped by 5 bases and J by 0 bases, with 11 bases between them. The CDR3 covers 15 residues. CDR1 is SGHAT, CDR2 FQNNGV, per germline. The CDR3 DNA is TGTGCCAGCAGCCACCTACACCTAGCCAAAAACATTCAGTACTTC. It codes for CASSHLHLAKNIQYF. Drawing the rest from reference TRBV11-2 and TRBJ2-4, the complete variable domain is EAGVAQSPRYKIIEKRQSVAFWCNPISGHATLYWYQQILGQGPKLLIQFQNNGVVDDSQLPKDRFSAERLKGVDSTLKIQPAKLEDSAVYLCASSHLHLAKNIQYFGAGTRLSVL.

The gene calls are TRBV12-3 or TRBV12-4 and TRBJ2-7; D gene uncertain. The CDR3 sequence is 13 residues long. The V and J ends lost 4 bases and 1 base respectively, with 8 bases between them. CDR3 sequence: CASSSIQSYEQYF. CDR3 in DNA: TGTGCCAGCAGTTCCATACAGTCCTACGAGCAGTACTTC.

This clonotype has a count of ten or more. The chain combines TRBV5-1 with TRBJ2-7; D gene uncertain. Germline CDR1 and CDR2: SGHRS and YFSETQ. V lost 0 bases and J lost 7, with 8 bases in between. CDR3 length: 12 residues. DNA of the CDR3: TGCGCCAGCAGCTTGGGGACCCCGGAGCAGTACTTC. Its translation is CASSLGTPEQYF.

At least ten counts were recorded for this clonotype. The chain combines TRBV6-5 with TRBJ2-2; D is ambiguous. Trimming left V 1 base short and J 5 bases short, with 5 bases between. In germline, CDR1 is MNHEY, CDR2 SVGAGI. The CDR3 sequence is 13 residues long. In nucleotides, the CDR3 is TGTGCCAGCAGTTACTTCAAGACCGGGGAGCTGTTTTTT. Translating gives CASSYFKTGELFF.